This record concerns one TCR beta chain sequence. This specimen belongs to a study of technical replicates of blood from several donors. The CDR3 length is 16 residues. Germline lookup yields CDR1 MGHDK and CDR2 SYGVNS. The ends lost 3 bases at V and 1 base at J; junction bases unmatched: 3. Clones were sequenced by immunoSEQ multiplex PCR, and TCRdb holds only the in-frame ones, with some missing. Of tens of thousands of clones listed, under 95% are singletons. This TCR came from a human donor in good health. The sample was T cells isolated from PBMCs. This chain uses TRBV25-1 with TRBJ1-3; TRBD1 agrees at 10 bases. In DNA form, the CDR3 reads TGTGCCAGCAGTGACGACAGGGGGCTTTCTGGAAACACCATATATTTT. Translating it yields CASSDDRGLSGNTIYF.